Listed here are 21 T cell receptor beta chains from one sample, sequenced in a study of human T cells and chemical hapten exposure. As for time point: pre-sensitization, week 0. As for treatment: therapeutic diphenylcyclopropenone sensitization with weekly scalp DPC. TCRdb analysed the RACE reads with MiXCR anew, one entry per CDR3 protein. The table has more than 80,000 distinct CDR3 sequences, less than 14% seen once. The sequences come from whole blood, collected in connection with sensitization to the hapten diphenylcyclopropenone (DPC). These TCRs come from a woman aged 60-70 years with alopecia areata. Some clones in this sample may be carry-over from other donors' samples.

This clonotype was found a few times. This chain uses TRBV5-1 with TRBJ2-1, with TRBD1 identical over 10 bases. The CDR3 consists of 18 residues. V dropped 3 bases and J dropped 7; count of bases not matched to a gene: 16. In germline, CDR1 is SGHRS, CDR2 YFSETQ. The CDR3 loop reads CASSSYPPGQGTSNEQFF. The CDR3 nucleotides read TGCGCCAGCAGCTCTTATCCACCGGGACAGGGGACGTCGAATGAGCAGTTCTTC.

There are many counts of this clonotype. This chain links TRBV27 with TRBJ1-4; weak D call: TRBD1 (6 bases). This CDR3 has 13 residues. CDR1 is MNHEY and CDR2 is SMNVEV in the germline V gene (reference sequence). V lost 5 bases, J lost 11 bases, and 15 bases lay in between. The CDR3 protein is CASSPRGGGKLFF. CDR3 bases: TGTGCCAGCAGTCCCCGAGGGGGGGGGAAACTGTTTTTT.

The table lists this clonotype with many counts. V gene TRBV30 combines with J gene TRBJ1-6, with TRBD1 identical over 7 bases. The CDR3 has 13 residues. Per germline, CDR1 GTSNPN and CDR2 SVGIG (reference sequence). V was pared by 4 bases and J by 14 bases, with 11 bases of the junction left unmatched. CDR3 amino acids: CAWTGTAADSLHF. Written as DNA, the CDR3 is TGTGCCTGGACAGGGACAGCGGCTGATTCCCTCCACTTT.

This clonotype was recorded at least ten times. The V gene is TRBV9, the J gene TRBJ2-1; 7 bases are a match to TRBD2. Germline V gene lookup returns CDR1 SGDLS and CDR2 YYNGEE. The CDR3 is 14 amino acids. The J segment lost 3 bases and the V segment lost 4 bases, leaving 4 bases of the junction unmatched. In DNA form, the CDR3 reads TGTGCCAGCAGCCCGGGGGGACTCTACAATGAGCAGTTCTTC. It codes for CASSPGGLYNEQFF.

This clonotype turned up a few times. The chain couples TRBV7-8 to TRBJ2-4; D call uncertain. This CDR3 has 14 amino acids. Looked up from germline, CDR1 is SGHVS and CDR2 is FQNEAQ. Deletions cut 3 bases from V and 8 bases from J, with 14 bases between. The CDR3 nucleotides read TGTGCCAGCAGCTTCGAAGGGTTTGCGGACATTCAGTACTTC. This sequence encodes CASSFEGFADIQYF.

This clonotype has at least ten counts. V gene TRBV19 combines with J gene TRBJ1-2; weak D call: TRBD1 (5 bases). The germline V and J ends were trimmed by 4 bases and 4 bases, with 13 bases remaining between them. Germline V CDR1 and CDR2: LNHDA, SQIVND (reference sequence). The CDR3 totals 14 residues. CDR3 DNA: TGTGCCAGTAGTAACGACCTGGGGCCCTATGGCTACACCTTC. This codes for CASSNDLGPYGYTF.

This chain links TRBV7-9 with TRBJ2-7, with 7 bases identical to TRBD2. Germline trimming cut 1 base from V and 6 bases from J; bases unmatched to any gene: 3. Germline V lookup: CDR1 SEHNR, CDR2 FQNEAQ (reference sequence). CDR3 length equals 13 residues. The CDR3 DNA is TGTGCCAGCAGCTTAGGGACTAGTTCCGAGCAGTACTTC. Protein sequence: CASSLGTSSEQYF.

V and J are TRBV7-9 and TRBJ2-1, with 16 bases matching TRBD2. The CDR3 has 19 amino acids. J lost 3 bases, V lost 5 bases, and 10 bases had no gene match. CDR1 SEHNR and CDR2 FQNEAQ come from the germline V gene (reference sequence). In DNA form, the CDR3 reads TGTGCCAGCAGCCACCCAGGGACTAGCGGGGGGGCCGTCTACAATGAGCAGTTCTTC. Amino acid sequence: CASSHPGTSGGAVYNEQFF.

At least ten counts were recorded for this clonotype. The chain uses TRBV7-9 and TRBJ2-7, with D tentatively TRBD2 (5 bases). Germline CDR1 SEHNR, CDR2 FQNEAQ (reference sequence). V was cut by 4 bases and J by 3 bases, with 19 bases left in between. The CDR3 totals 16 residues. Here the CDR3 DNA reads TGTGCCAGCAGCTCTATAGAGGGCGGTGCCCTCTACGAGCAGTACTTC. Its protein is CASSSIEGGALYEQYF.

This clonotype has a handful of counts. The CDR3 nucleotides are TGTGCCAGCAGTGACAGGGGAGTGGGCGAGCAGTTCTTC. This sequence encodes CASSDRGVGEQFF. The chain joins TRBV2 to TRBJ2-1; tentative D call: TRBD1 (6 bases). V was trimmed by 3 bases and J by 10 bases, leaving 13 bases between them. The CDR3 consists of 13 residues. In germline, CDR1 is SNHLY, CDR2 FYNNEI.

The sample holds many counts of this clonotype. This chain connects TRBV3-1 to TRBJ1-6, with D hard to call. Germline V gene lookup returns CDR1 LGHDT and CDR2 YNNKEL (reference sequence). The CDR3 runs 17 residues. V gave up 0 bases and J gave up 5 bases, with 14 bases separating them. Here the CDR3 DNA reads TGTGCCAGCAGCCAAGACCCCGGTGTCCGGGATAATTCACCCCTCCACTTT. Amino acids: CASSQDPGVRDNSPLHF.

This clonotype was counted ten times or more. The rearrangement links TRBV30 to TRBJ1-3; 9 nucleotides match TRBD1. Germline V gene data show CDR1 as GTSNPN and CDR2 as SVGIG (reference sequence). V was clipped by 3 bases and J by 2 bases; unmatched bases: 2. CDR3 size: 14 residues. CDR3 loop: CAWRGQGTGNTIYF. CDR3 nucleotides: TGTGCCTGGAGGGGACAGGGAACTGGAAACACCATATATTTT.

This clonotype occurred a few times. The chain links TRBV3-1 to TRBJ1-4; a possible D gene is TRBD1 (5 bases). There are 15 residues in the CDR3. Germline assignment: CDR1 LGHDT and CDR2 YNNKEL (reference sequence). Trimming left V 2 bases short and J 5 bases short, with 12 bases between. The CDR3 reads CASSQTGTENEKLFF. Here the CDR3 DNA reads TGTGCCAGCAGCCAAACCGGGACGGAGAATGAAAAACTGTTTTTT. Filled out from reference TRBV3-1 and TRBJ1-4, the complete variable domain reads DTAVSQTPKYLVTQMGNDKSIKCEQNLGHDTMYWYKQDSKKFLKIMFSYNNKELIINETVPNRFSPKSPDKAHLNLHINSLELGDSAVYFCASSQTGTENEKLFFGSGTQLSVL.

V and J are TRBV7-9 and TRBJ2-3; D not resolved. The V gene's germline CDR1 is SEHNR and CDR2 FQNEAQ (reference sequence). V shed 4 bases and J shed 5 bases, with 10 bases lying between them. This CDR3 region has 13 residues. The CDR3 loop reads CASSYPTGDTQYF. The CDR3 coding sequence is TGTGCCAGCAGCTATCCGACTGGAGATACGCAGTATTTT.

This chain links TRBV29-1 with TRBJ2-7; 9 bases align to TRBD1. This CDR3 spans 12 amino acids. J gave up 4 bases and V 7 bases, and 5 bases lay outside the gene matches. CDR1 and CDR2 (germline): SQVTM, ANQGSEA. The CDR3 loop reads CSAAGTGYEQYF. CDR3 bases: TGCAGCGCCGCCGGGACAGGGTACGAGCAGTACTTC.

This clonotype was picked up many times. The chain uses TRBV5-1 and TRBJ2-5; the match to TRBD2 covers 8 bases. CDR1 and CDR2 (germline): SGHRS, YFSETQ. The J segment lost 3 bases and the V segment lost 5 bases, leaving 9 bases of the junction unmatched. The CDR3 totals 15 residues. In nucleotides, the CDR3 is TGCGCCAGCAGTCGGGGGGGACAAACGAAAGAGACCCAGTACTTC. This sequence encodes CASSRGGQTKETQYF.

Concerning this clonotype itself: Since a much larger clone is just one base distant, this may be a read error. The chain joins TRBV29-1 to TRBJ2-7; the D is unclear. This CDR3 contains 13 residues. Germline lookup yields CDR1 SQVTM and CDR2 ANQGSEA. CDR3 nucleotide sequence: TGCATCGTTGCCTCCTGGAGCTCCTACGAGCAGTACTTC. The encoded protein is CIVASWSSYEQYF.

The sample holds many counts of this clonotype. The rearrangement joins TRBV3-1 to TRBJ1-5; D may be TRBD1 (5 bases). The CDR3 contains 15 residues. Per germline, CDR1 LGHDT and CDR2 YNNKEL (reference sequence). V lost 4 bases and J 2 bases, leaving 12 bases between the germline ends. The CDR3 loop is CASSLASGGNQPQHF. The DNA of the CDR3 is TGTGCCAGCAGCCTAGCATCGGGGGGCAATCAGCCCCAGCATTTT.

J is TRBJ1-1 and V is TRBV5-1; D is ambiguous. Trimming pared 7 bases from V and 3 bases from J, leaving 13 bases between. Germline V gene data show CDR1 as SGHRS and CDR2 as YFSETQ. CDR3 size: 13 residues. CDR3 coding DNA: TGCGCCAGCGGGAGAGGCGAGGACACTGAAGCTTTCTTT. Amino acids: CASGRGEDTEAFF.

The rearrangement links TRBV6-6 to TRBJ1-5; tentative D call: TRBD1 (5 bases). CDR1 and CDR2 (germline): MNHNY, SVGAGI (reference sequence). The CDR3 runs to 15 residues. V dropped 4 bases and J dropped 0 bases, with 10 bases sitting between them. CDR3 loop: CASSWTRYSNQPQHF. CDR3 nucleotides: TGTGCCAGCAGTTGGACACGGTATAGCAATCAGCCCCAGCATTTT.

This clonotype was observed a handful of times. This chain joins TRBV29-1 and TRBJ2-5; D not certain. Trimming pared 7 bases from V and 5 bases from J, leaving 17 bases between. This CDR3 has 13 residues. Germline V gene sequence: CDR1 SQVTM, CDR2 ANQGSEA. The CDR3 region has the DNA TGCAGCGCCCCAAAGGTTGGTGGGGAGACCCAGTACTTC. This sequence encodes CSAPKVGGETQYF.